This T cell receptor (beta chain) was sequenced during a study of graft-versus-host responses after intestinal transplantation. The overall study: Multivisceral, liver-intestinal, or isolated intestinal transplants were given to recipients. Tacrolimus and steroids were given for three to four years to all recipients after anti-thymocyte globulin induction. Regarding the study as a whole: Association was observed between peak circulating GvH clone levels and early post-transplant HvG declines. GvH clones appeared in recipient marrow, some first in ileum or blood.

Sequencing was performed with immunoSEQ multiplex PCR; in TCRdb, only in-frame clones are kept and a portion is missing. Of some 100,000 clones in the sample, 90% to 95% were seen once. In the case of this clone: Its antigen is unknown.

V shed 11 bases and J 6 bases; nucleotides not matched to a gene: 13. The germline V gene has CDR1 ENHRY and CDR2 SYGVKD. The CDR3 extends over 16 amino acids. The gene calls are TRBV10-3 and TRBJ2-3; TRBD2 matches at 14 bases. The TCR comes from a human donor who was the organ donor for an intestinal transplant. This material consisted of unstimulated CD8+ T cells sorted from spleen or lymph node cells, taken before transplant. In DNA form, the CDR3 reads TGTGCCGTAAGACCGGGACTAGCGGGAGATACGGATACGCAGTATTTT. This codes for CAVRPGLAGDTDTQYF.